These 5 T cell receptor beta chains were all obtained from the same sample, sequenced in a study of beta chain features in type 1 diabetes. Expressed TCRB transcripts were sequenced, since all the RNA that had been isolated was reverse transcribed. Profiled with immunoSEQ multiplex PCR; TCRdb holds only in-frame clones, not every one. The table shows roughly 300,000 clones, with roughly 8% occurring only once. Input material: central memory CD4+ T cells from blood. The receptors shown here come from a woman between 18 and 29 years old in good health.

The CDR3 DNA reads as TGTGCCAGCAGCCAAGATTTACGAGGACTACTGGCTAAACTGTTTTTT. Translation gives CASSQDLRGLLAKLFF. The chain links TRBV5-4 to TRBJ1-4; D unresolved. The CDR3 totals 16 residues. The V gene's germline CDR1 is SGHNT and CDR2 YYREEE (reference sequence). Trimming removed 4 bases from V and 11 bases from J, with 24 bases in between. Filled out from reference TRBV5-4 and TRBJ1-4, the complete variable domain reads ETGVTQSPTHLIKTRGQQVTLRCSSQSGHNTVSWYQQALGQGPQFIFQYYREEENGRGNFPPRFSGLQFPNYSSELNVNALELDDSALYLCASSQDLRGLLAKLFFGSGTQLSVL.

This clone was observed a handful of times. The gene calls are TRBV19 and TRBJ2-3; D unresolved. CDR1 is LNHDA, CDR2 SQIVND, per germline (reference sequence). Trimming shortened V by 3 bases and J by 5 bases, and 18 bases separated the two germline ends. The CDR3 is 16 amino acids. The CDR3 sequence is CASSIQLDRGIDTQYF. For the CDR3, the DNA is TGTGCCAGTAGTATCCAACTCGACCGCGGAATAGATACGCAGTATTTT.

The gene calls are TRBV5-8 and TRBJ2-1; TRBD1 might be the D (5 bases). The CDR3 loop spans 15 amino acids. Trimming took 2 bases from V and 1 from J, leaving 10 bases between them. Germline V gene lookup returns CDR1 SGHTS and CDR2 YDEGEE. The CDR3 here is CASSFQGASYNEQFF. DNA for the CDR3: TGTGCCAGCAGCTTTCAGGGTGCTTCCTACAATGAGCAGTTCTTC.

This clone was detected a few times. The chain links TRBV7-2 to TRBJ2-3; D might be TRBD1 or TRBD2, each matching 5 bases. Trimming removed 2 bases from V and 0 bases from J, with 12 bases in between. The CDR3 sequence is 16 residues long. CDR1 and CDR2 (germline): SGHTA, FQGNSA. CDR3 sequence: CASSLLGASSTDTQYF. CDR3 in DNA: TGTGCCAGCAGCTTACTAGGGGCTAGCAGCACAGATACGCAGTATTTT.

Comment on this clone: Other DNA variants within this sample encode the same CDR3. The chain recombines TRBV11-2 with TRBJ2-1; D not resolved. In germline, CDR1 is SGHAT, CDR2 FQNNGV. V lost 5 bases, J lost 5 bases, and 4 bases lay in between. This CDR3 has 11 residues. CDR3 sequence (DNA): TGTGCCAGCAGCCCTAACAATGAGCAGTTCTTC. Translation gives CASSPNNEQFF.